This T cell receptor (beta chain) is from a study of T cell repertoires in ileal Crohn's disease. In the study overall: All patients had surgery for stricturing (around 61%) or penetrating (about 39%) disease.

The study, taken as a whole, reports: Sorted CD8 T cells held more high-frequency clones than CD4.

To note about this clone: The antigen remains undetermined.

Patients were adults with ileal or ileocolonic Crohn's disease needing resection. TCRB immunosequencing input was about 520 nanograms of biopsy DNA per sample. Method: immunoSEQ multiplex PCR; TCRdb's copy keeps in-frame clones and lacks some. The sample includes roughly 7,300 clones, 80% to 95% of them seen just once. The CDR3 is 12 amino acids. Trimming left V 8 bases short and J 5 bases short, with 12 bases between. Germline lookup yields CDR1 LNHNV and CDR2 YYDKDF (reference sequence). The chain has TRBV15 and TRBJ2-5, with D possibly TRBD2 on 5 matching bases. The sequence was collected from an adult with Crohn's disease. Sample: ileal tissue. Here the CDR3 DNA reads TGTGCCACCGGGCGGCGGAGGGAGACCCAGTACTTC. Translated, it gives CATGRRRETQYF.